This TCR beta chain derives from a study of blood T cell repertoires in COVID-19. The table came from immunoSEQ multiplex PCR; TCRdb's copy has only in-frame clones and leaves some out. The sample has some 300,000 clones, roughly 90% seen once. The V end was cut by 1 base, the J end by 7 bases, with 13 bases between. CDR3 length: 15 amino acids. The germline gives CDR1 LNHDA, CDR2 SQIVND (reference sequence). The origin of this receptor is a man aged 18-30 years with active or convalescent COVID-19. The chain has TRBV19 and TRBJ2-2, with D possibly TRBD1 on 6 matching bases. The sequenced material came from peripheral blood. The CDR3 DNA sequence: TGTGCCAGTAGTATAGGGGGGCCCTTGATCGGGGAGCTGTTTTTT. Translating it yields CASSIGGPLIGELFF.